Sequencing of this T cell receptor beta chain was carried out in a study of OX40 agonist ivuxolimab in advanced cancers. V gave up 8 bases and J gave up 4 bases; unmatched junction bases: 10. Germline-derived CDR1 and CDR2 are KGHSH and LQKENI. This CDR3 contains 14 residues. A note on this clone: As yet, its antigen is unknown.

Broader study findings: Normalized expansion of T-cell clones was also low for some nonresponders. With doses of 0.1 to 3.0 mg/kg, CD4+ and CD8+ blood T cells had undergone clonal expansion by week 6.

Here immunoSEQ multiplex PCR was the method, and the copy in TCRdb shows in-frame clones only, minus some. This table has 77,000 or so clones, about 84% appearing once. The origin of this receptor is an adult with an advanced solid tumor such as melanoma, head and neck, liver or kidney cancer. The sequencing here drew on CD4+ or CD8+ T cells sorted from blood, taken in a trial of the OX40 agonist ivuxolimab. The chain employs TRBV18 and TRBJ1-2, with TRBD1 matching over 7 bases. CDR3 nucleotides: TGTGCCAGCACTCCGGACAGGTTATCCTATGGCTACACCTTC. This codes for CASTPDRLSYGYTF.